This is a list of T cell receptor beta chains from one sample in a study of OX40 agonist ivuxolimab in advanced cancers. Assay: immunoSEQ multiplex PCR; the TCRdb copy retains only in-frame clones and omits some. The top ten clones hold less than 0.4% of a sample with about 80,000 clones, around 86% of them seen once. This sample comprised CD4+ or CD8+ T cells sorted from blood, obtained in a trial of the OX40 agonist ivuxolimab. The receptor source for this set is an adult with an advanced solid tumor such as melanoma, head and neck, liver or kidney cancer. Both conserved end residues are part of each CDR3. The D gene is left open where the match is weak. Clone size appears in some rows only: once, few, many, or a class for an expanded clone.

>TRBD1|TRBJ1-1|NA|TRBV18
CASSGQGTEAFF
TGTGCCAGCTCAGGACAGGGGACTGAAGCTTTCTTT
>NA|TRBJ2-5|once|TRBV5-1
CASSGGTRAGKETQYF
TGCGCCAGCAGCGGGGGTACCAGGGCAGGGAAAGAGACCCAGTACTTC
>NA|TRBJ1-2|few|TRBV18
CASSPRGEVSYGYTF
TGTGCCAGCTCACCCAGAGGTGAGGTCTCCTATGGCTACACCTTC
>TRBD2|TRBJ2-1|NA|TRBV2
CASPISRRELGEQFF
TGTGCCAGCCCCATAAGCCGGCGGGAGTTGGGTGAGCAGTTCTTC
>NA|TRBJ1-6|NA|TRBV6-6
CASSPSGGPPTCHF
TGTGCCAGCAGTCCCTCCGGGGGGCCCCCCACTTGCCACTTT
>NA|TRBJ2-5|NA|TRBV5-6
CASSLRVSQETQYF
TGTGCCAGCAGCTTGAGGGTGTCCCAAGAGACCCAGTACTTC
>NA|TRBJ2-5|NA|TRBV14
CASSQGLAQRGIQETQYF
TGTGCCAGCAGCCAAGGGCTAGCGCAGCGAGGGATCCAAGAGACCCAGTACTTC
>TRBD2|TRBJ2-5|NA|TRBV23-1
CASSQSRASGRWETQYF
TGCGCCAGCAGTCAATCGCGGGCTAGCGGGAGATGGGAGACCCAGTACTTC
>NA|TRBJ2-2|NA|TRBV6-5
CASTWQANTGELFF
TGTGCCAGCACTTGGCAGGCTAACACCGGGGAGCTGTTTTTT
>NA|TRBJ1-6|NA|TRBV5-5
CASSFGVSPLHF
TGTGCCAGCAGCTTTGGGGTATCACCCCTCCACTTT
>TRBD2|TRBJ2-3|NA|TRBV7-9
CASSLARGGSDTQYF
TGTGCCAGCAGCTTAGCGCGCGGGGGGTCGGATACGCAGTATTTT
>NA|TRBJ2-1|NA|TRBV14
CASSFGSGYNEQFF
TGTGCCAGCAGCTTCGGCTCGGGGTACAATGAGCAGTTCTTC
>NA|TRBJ2-6|NA|TRBV19
CASIQFSGANVLTF
TGTGCCAGTATCCAATTCTCTGGGGCCAACGTCCTGACTTTC
>NA|TRBJ2-1|few|TRBV5-8
CASSLKISGRGDNEQFF
TGTGCCAGCAGCTTAAAGATATCCGGCAGGGGCGACAATGAGCAGTTCTTC
>TRBD1|TRBJ1-2|NA|TRBV7-2
CASGDRVGYGYTF
TGTGCCAGCGGGGACAGGGTAGGATATGGCTACACCTTC
>NA|TRBJ2-3|NA|TRBV7-2
CASSRDRRGGPTDTQYF
TGTGCCAGCAGCAGGGACAGACGGGGAGGTCCCACAGATACGCAGTATTTT
>NA|TRBJ2-3|NA|TRBV5-4
CASTSVFTDTQYF
TGTGCCAGCACTAGCGTCTTCACAGATACGCAGTATTTT
>TRBD2|TRBJ2-5|NA|TRBV9
CASSVVAGRQETQYF
TGTGCCAGCAGCGTAGTAGCGGGGAGGCAAGAGACCCAGTACTTC
>NA|TRBJ1-3|NA|TRBV25-1
CASSAEGLRNTIYF
TGTGCCAGCAGTGCGGAGGGTCTCCGAAACACCATATATTTT
>TRBD2|TRBJ2-3|NA|TRBV28
CASSTSALPQYF
TGTGCCAGCAGTACTAGCGCCCTGCCGCAGTATTTT
>TRBD1|TRBJ1-4|NA|TRBV28
CASREGQGREKLFF
TGTGCCAGCAGGGAGGGACAGGGGAGAGAAAAACTGTTTTTT
>NA|TRBJ1-1|NA|TRBV27
CASSLYPGVNTEAFF
TGTGCCAGCAGTTTATACCCAGGGGTGAACACTGAAGCTTTCTTT
>NA|TRBJ1-3|NA|TRBV28
CASSSHSPTGGYSGNTIYF
TGTGCCAGCAGTTCCCACTCACCGACGGGGGGCTACTCTGGAAACACCATATATTTT
>NA|TRBJ2-2|NA|TRBV28
CASKKTGELFF
TGTGCCAGCAAAAAAACCGGGGAGCTGTTTTTT
>TRBD2|TRBJ2-3|once|TRBV10-3
CATGAGGPTDTQYF
TGTGCCACGGGAGCGGGGGGGCCGACAGATACGCAGTATTTT
>NA|TRBJ2-3|NA|TRBV19
CASKGYRRAGHGDTQYF
TGTGCCAGTAAAGGATACCGAAGGGCGGGTCATGGAGATACGCAGTATTTT
>NA|TRBJ2-7|NA|TRBV27
CASKGTNYEQYF
TGTGCCAGCAAGGGGACCAACTACGAGCAGTACTTC
>NA|TRBJ2-5|NA|TRBV5-1
CASSRSGQETQYF
TGCGCCAGCAGCCGCAGCGGTCAAGAGACCCAGTACTTC
>NA|TRBJ2-1|NA|TRBV9
CASSAIYNEQFF
TGTGCCAGCAGCGCCATATACAATGAGCAGTTCTTC